Presented here are 26 T cell receptor beta chains from one specimen sequenced in a study of T cell clonotyping in hematopoietic cell transplantation. The assay was immunoSEQ multiplex PCR, and TCRdb's table has in-frame clones only and misses some. Here the sample spans 9,000 to 10,000 clones, approximately 80% being singletons. The specimen was PBMCs, collected at the time of graft-versus-host disease after allogeneic stem cell transplant. Receptors were obtained from a male patient aged 55 to 69 who had an allogeneic stem cell transplant from an unrelated donor, so the T cells may come from the graft donor. Some clones in this sample may be carry-over from other donors' samples.

The rearrangement uses TRBV7-2 and TRBJ1-2; 7 bases align to TRBD1. The V and J ends lost 6 bases and 3 bases, in that order; junction bases with no gene match: 4. This CDR3 region has 13 residues. Germline V gene lookup returns CDR1 SGHTA and CDR2 FQGNSA. CDR3 residues: CASSLTGDYGYTF. Here the CDR3 DNA reads TGTGCCAGCAGTTTAACAGGGGACTATGGCTACACCTTC.

Only one count was recorded for this clone. The chain uses TRBV7-8 and TRBJ2-5; unclear D gene. In germline, CDR1 is SGHVS, CDR2 FQNEAQ. With 1 base removed from V and 0 bases from J, the gap between germline ends came to 9 bases. CDR3 length equals 15 residues. The CDR3: CASSLVSQNQETQYF. Here the CDR3 DNA reads TGTGCCAGCAGCTTAGTTAGTCAGAACCAAGAGACCCAGTACTTC. The whole variable domain, filled in from reference TRBV7-8 and TRBJ2-5, reads GAGVSQSPRYKVAKRGQDVALRCDPISGHVSLFWYQQALGQGPEFLTYFQNEAQLDKSGLPSDRFFAERPEGSVSTLKIQRTQQEDSAVYLCASSLVSQNQETQYFGPGTRLLVL.

The chain recombines TRBV12-5 with TRBJ1-6; D gene ambiguous. The V end was cut by 5 bases, the J end by 4 bases, with 12 bases between. The CDR3 runs 15 residues. The germline CDR1 and CDR2 sequences are LGHNT and FRNRAP. The CDR3 here is CASGRGPEYNSPLHF. The CDR3 DNA sequence: TGTGCTAGTGGTCGAGGGCCAGAGTATAATTCACCCCTCCACTTT.

This chain connects TRBV30 to TRBJ1-5; the D is unclear. The germline gives CDR1 GTSNPN, CDR2 SVGIG (reference sequence). The CDR3 is 13 residues long. The ends were cut back, 4 bases at V and 4 bases at J, with 11 bases in the middle. The CDR3: CAWNSAGNQPQHF. In nucleotides, the CDR3 is TGTGCCTGGAATTCGGCCGGGAATCAGCCCCAGCATTTT.

V usage is TRBV9 and J usage is TRBJ1-3; D not resolved. The germline V gene has CDR1 SGDLS and CDR2 YYNGEE. This CDR3 region has 12 residues. Trimming took off 4 bases at V and 6 bases at J, with 8 bases between the two ends. CDR3 region: CASSLSENTIYF. The CDR3, as DNA: TGTGCCAGCAGCCTCTCGGAAAACACCATATATTTT.

The chain links TRBV5-1 to TRBJ1-4; TRBD1 is a possible D gene (5 bases). The CDR3 length is 14 residues. Trimming removed 1 base from V and 6 bases from J, with 10 bases in between. Germline assignment: CDR1 SGHRS and CDR2 YFSETQ. CDR3 loop: CASSLRGSYEKLFF. In nucleotides, the CDR3 is TGCGCCAGCAGCTTGCGGGGCTCTTATGAAAAACTGTTTTTT.

This chain joins TRBV4-1 and TRBJ2-4, with D possibly called TRBD1 or TRBD2 (6 bases each). The CDR3 totals 15 residues. V was pared by 1 base and J by 5 bases, with 12 bases between. Germline lookup yields CDR1 MGHRA and CDR2 YSYEKL. CDR3 DNA: TGCGCCAGCAGCCAAGTGGCCGGGGGCGAAAACATTCAGTACTTC. This gives the protein CASSQVAGGENIQYF.

For the CDR3, the DNA is TGTGCCAGTAGTAGTCTGATCGATGGAGCGAGGCCCTACAATGAGCAGTTCTTC. It specifies CASSSLIDGARPYNEQFF. J is TRBJ2-1 and V is TRBV19; unclear D gene. Per the germline V gene, CDR1 is LNHDA and CDR2 is SQIVND (reference sequence). The V gene lost 4 bases and the J gene lost 2 bases, with 21 bases spanning the gap. The CDR3 runs to 18 residues.

The gene calls are TRBV7-6 and TRBJ1-6, with D possibly matching TRBD1 (6 bases). The germline V gene has CDR1 SGHVS and CDR2 FNYEAQ. Trimming removed 2 bases at V and 8 bases at J, with 13 bases between. The CDR3 contains 15 residues. In DNA, the CDR3 is TGTGCCAGCAGCTTAAACGGGGGGCAGGATTCACCCCTCCACTTT. As protein: CASSLNGGQDSPLHF.

The chain employs TRBV7-2 and TRBJ1-2; D gene ambiguous. Germline V gene data show CDR1 as SGHTA and CDR2 as FQGNSA. Trimming removed 1 base at V and 3 bases at J, with 9 bases between. This CDR3 contains 14 residues. The chain's CDR3 is CASSLGYWDYGYTF. CDR3 bases: TGTGCCAGCAGCTTAGGGTATTGGGACTATGGCTACACCTTC.

This clone was counted between two and nine times. The chain links TRBV5-1 to TRBJ1-2; the D gene is possibly TRBD1 (5 bases). CDR3 length: 15 residues. V was clipped by 0 bases and J by 0 bases, with 9 bases between them. CDR1 and CDR2 (germline): SGHRS, YFSETQ. The CDR3 DNA is TGCGCCAGCAGCTTGGCCGGGGCGTCTAACTATGGCTACACCTTC. Its translation: CASSLAGASNYGYTF.

This clone was seen only once. The chain is built from TRBV13 and TRBJ1-1, with D possibly being TRBD1 (5 bases). The germline gives CDR1 PRHDT, CDR2 FYEKMQ (reference sequence). Trimming removed 1 base from V and 1 base from J, with 7 bases in between. The CDR3 runs to 14 residues. The CDR3: CASSLAGGNTEAFF. The CDR3 DNA reads TGTGCCAGCAGCTTAGCGGGGGGGAACACTGAAGCTTTCTTT.

This clone was observed a few times. The chain uses TRBV5-4 and TRBJ1-2; TRBD1 matches at 8 bases. Germline assignment: CDR1 SGHNT and CDR2 YYREEE (reference sequence). The length of the CDR3 is 15 residues. With 4 bases clipped from V and 6 bases from J, the junction kept 11 bases outside the gene matches. The CDR3 DNA sequence: TGTGCCAGCAGCCCGACCTTGACAGGGGTCGATGGCTACACCTTC. This gives the protein CASSPTLTGVDGYTF.

The chain uses TRBV18 and TRBJ1-2; 12 bases map to TRBD1. This CDR3 has 15 amino acids. From germline, CDR1 is KGHSH and CDR2 LQKENI. V gave up 3 bases and J gave up 8 bases; unmatched junction bases: 7. This CDR3 is CASSPGTGGYPGYTF. CDR3 in DNA: TGTGCCAGCTCACCGGGGACAGGGGGCTATCCGGGCTACACCTTC. Combining the CDR3 with reference TRBV18 and TRBJ1-2 gives the whole variable domain NAGVMQNPRHLVRRRGQEARLRCSPMKGHSHVYWYRQLPEEGLKFMVYLQKENIIDESGMPKERFSAEFPKEGPSILRIQQVVRGDSAAYFCASSPGTGGYPGYTFGSGTRLTVV.

The CDR3 protein is CASSEIQGVSYGYTF. The DNA of the CDR3 is TGTGCCAGCAGTGAGATCCAGGGGGTGAGCTATGGCTACACCTTC. V usage is TRBV6-1 and J usage is TRBJ1-2; TRBD1 aligns across 7 bases. Germline assignment: CDR1 MNHNS and CDR2 SASEGT. The CDR3 has 15 residues. Losses at the gene ends were 3 bases for V and 4 bases for J; bases not matched to a gene: 8.

This sequence joins TRBV9 and TRBJ2-2; D perhaps matches TRBD1 (5 bases). CDR1 is SGDLS and CDR2 is YYNGEE in the germline V gene. The CDR3 consists of 13 residues. Trimming left V 5 bases short and J 0 bases short, with 5 bases between. The CDR3 protein is CASRDTNTGELFF. CDR3 nucleotides: TGTGCCAGCAGGGACACGAACACCGGGGAGCTGTTTTTT.

The chain employs TRBV9 and TRBJ2-3, with D possibly being TRBD2 (6 bases). Germline CDR1 reads SGDLS; CDR2 reads YYNGEE. This CDR3 is built from 16 residues. V lost 7 bases to trimming and J lost 5 bases, with 23 bases between them. In nucleotides, the CDR3 is TGTGCCAGCTCCCTAGAAATAGGACTTAGCGGAGATACGCAGTATTTT. This codes for CASSLEIGLSGDTQYF.

The chain is built from TRBV6-5 and TRBJ2-3, with D maybe TRBD2 (7 bases). V lost 4 bases to trimming and J lost 1 base, with 15 bases between them. This CDR3 is 16 amino acids long. The germline gives CDR1 MNHEY, CDR2 SVGAGI. The CDR3 coding sequence is TGTGCCAGCAGTTTGTATGCGGGGGCTCGCACAGATACGCAGTATTTT. It codes for CASSLYAGARTDTQYF.

Here the CDR3 DNA reads TGTGCCAGCAGCCCCGACCTGGGACAGGGCTATTCCTACGAGCAGTACTTC. Its translation is CASSPDLGQGYSYEQYF. V gene TRBV7-6 combines with J gene TRBJ2-7; 9 nucleotides align to TRBD1. CDR1 SGHVS and CDR2 FNYEAQ come from the germline V gene. The CDR3 length is 17 residues. Losses at the gene ends were 5 bases for V and 1 base for J; bases not matched to a gene: 12.

The chain carries TRBV7-9 and TRBJ1-2; tentative D call: TRBD1 (5 bases). CDR1 is SEHNR, CDR2 FQNEAQ, per germline (reference sequence). Trimming took off 1 base at V and 8 bases at J, with 17 bases between the two ends. The CDR3 runs to 15 residues. DNA of the CDR3: TGTGCCAGCAGCTTAGTGGCCTCAGGGACGCTGGGCTACACCTTC. Translating it yields CASSLVASGTLGYTF.

This chain joins TRBV7-2 and TRBJ2-6; no reliable D call. Germline V gives CDR1 SGHTA, CDR2 FQGNSA. CDR3 size: 15 residues. With 4 bases removed from V and 0 bases from J, the gap between germline ends came to 7 bases. CDR3 residues: CASSSGLSGANVLTF. CDR3 DNA: TGTGCCAGCAGCTCGGGCCTCTCTGGGGCCAACGTCCTGACTTTC.

The rearrangement joins TRBV2 to TRBJ1-5; TRBD1 is a possible D gene (6 bases). The length of the CDR3 is 13 residues. Germline lookup yields CDR1 SNHLY and CDR2 FYNNEI. V was shortened by 5 bases and J by 7 bases, with 12 bases between the two germline ends. The CDR3 sequence: CASSRTEGQPQHF. Written as DNA, the CDR3 is TGTGCCAGCAGTCGGACAGAGGGGCAGCCCCAGCATTTT.

This clone was found once. The chain carries TRBV18 and TRBJ2-1; 10 bases line up with TRBD1. Losses at the gene ends were 4 bases for V and 8 bases for J; bases not matched to a gene: 5. The CDR3 totals 14 residues. Germline V lookup: CDR1 KGHSH, CDR2 LQKENI. CDR3 region: CASSRVGQGDEQFF. DNA for the CDR3: TGTGCCAGCTCACGTGTCGGACAGGGGGATGAGCAGTTCTTC.

J is TRBJ1-3 and V is TRBV4-1; D uncertain. From germline, CDR1 is MGHRA and CDR2 YSYEKL. The CDR3 is 15 residues long. V dropped 1 base and J dropped 8 bases, with 15 bases sitting between them. The CDR3 DNA reads as TGCGCCAGCAGCCAAGTTGCGACCCCGTGGGACACCATATATTTT. Amino acid sequence: CASSQVATPWDTIYF.

The V and J genes are TRBV29-1 and TRBJ1-1; D is uncertain. CDR3 length: 12 amino acids. The V end lost 3 bases, the J end lost 1 base, and 6 bases lay between the germline ends. Germline V gene lookup returns CDR1 SQVTM and CDR2 ANQGSEA. CDR3 loop: CSVDAGNTEAFF. DNA of the CDR3: TGCAGCGTTGATGCCGGGAACACTGAAGCTTTCTTT.

This clone was seen only a few times. This chain links TRBV7-6 with TRBJ2-6, with a possible D match to TRBD2 (6 bases). Germline V gene data show CDR1 as SGHVS and CDR2 as FNYEAQ. The CDR3 contains 17 residues. The V end lost 5 bases, the J end lost 0 bases, and 14 bases lay between the germline ends. The CDR3 sequence: CASSGGTADSGANVLTF. For the CDR3, the DNA is TGTGCCAGCAGCGGAGGGACGGCCGACTCTGGGGCCAACGTCCTGACTTTC.